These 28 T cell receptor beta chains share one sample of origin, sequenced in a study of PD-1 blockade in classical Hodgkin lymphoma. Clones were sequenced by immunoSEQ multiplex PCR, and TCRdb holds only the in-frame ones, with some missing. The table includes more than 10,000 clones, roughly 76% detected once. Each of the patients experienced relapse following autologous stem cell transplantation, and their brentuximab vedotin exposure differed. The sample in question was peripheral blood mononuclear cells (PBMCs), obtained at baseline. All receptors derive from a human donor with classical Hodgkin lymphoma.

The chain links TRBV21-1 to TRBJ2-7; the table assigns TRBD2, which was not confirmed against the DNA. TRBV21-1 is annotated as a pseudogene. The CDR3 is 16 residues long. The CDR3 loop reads CASSPPTSGISYEQYF. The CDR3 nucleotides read TGTGCCAGCAGTCCGCCCACTAGCGGGATCTCCTACGAGCAGTACTTC.

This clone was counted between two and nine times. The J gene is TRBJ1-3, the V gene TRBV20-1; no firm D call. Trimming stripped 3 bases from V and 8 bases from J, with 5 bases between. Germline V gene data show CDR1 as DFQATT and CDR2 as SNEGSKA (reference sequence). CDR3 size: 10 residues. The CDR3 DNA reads TGCAGTGCTAGTGGGGACACCATATATTTT. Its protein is CSASGDTIYF.

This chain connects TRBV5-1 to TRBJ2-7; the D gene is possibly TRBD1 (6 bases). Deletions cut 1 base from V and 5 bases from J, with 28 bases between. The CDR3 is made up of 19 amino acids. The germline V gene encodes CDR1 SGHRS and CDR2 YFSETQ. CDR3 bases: TGCGCCAGCAGCTTGCGGGCCTATGGGGACACCCGACTTACCCACGAGCAGTACTTC. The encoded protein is CASSLRAYGDTRLTHEQYF.

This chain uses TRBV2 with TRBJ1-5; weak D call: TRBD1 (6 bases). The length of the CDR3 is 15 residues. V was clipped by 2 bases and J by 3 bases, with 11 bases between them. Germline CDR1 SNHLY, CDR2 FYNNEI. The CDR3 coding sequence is TGTGCCAGCAGTGAAAGGCAGGGGAACAATCAGCCCCAGCATTTT. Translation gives CASSERQGNNQPQHF.

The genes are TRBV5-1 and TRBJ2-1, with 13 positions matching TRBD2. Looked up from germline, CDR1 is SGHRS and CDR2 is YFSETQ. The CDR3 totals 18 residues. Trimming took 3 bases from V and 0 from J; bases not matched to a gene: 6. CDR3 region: CASSSGLAGRSSYNEQFF. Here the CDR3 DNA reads TGCGCCAGCAGCTCGGGACTAGCGGGACGTAGCTCCTACAATGAGCAGTTCTTC.

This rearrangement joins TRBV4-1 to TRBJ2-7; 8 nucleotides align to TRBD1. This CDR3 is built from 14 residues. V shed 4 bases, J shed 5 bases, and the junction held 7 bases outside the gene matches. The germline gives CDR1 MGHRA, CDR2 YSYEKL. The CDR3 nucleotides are TGCGCCAGCAGCCCCCCCCGACAGGGGAACGAGCAGTACTTC. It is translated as CASSPPRQGNEQYF.

CDR3 residues: CASSLEQGKQYF. The CDR3 DNA sequence: TGTGCCAGCAGCTTAGAGCAGGGAAAGCAGTACTTC. This chain connects TRBV7-8 to TRBJ2-7, with a possible D match to TRBD1 (5 bases). Trimming pared 1 base from V and 8 bases from J, leaving 9 bases between. The CDR3 consists of 12 residues. Germline assignment: CDR1 SGHVS and CDR2 FQNEAQ.

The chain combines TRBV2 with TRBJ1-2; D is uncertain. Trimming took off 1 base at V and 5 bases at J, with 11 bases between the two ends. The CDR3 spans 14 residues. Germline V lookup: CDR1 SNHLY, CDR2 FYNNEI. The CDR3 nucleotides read TGTGCCAGCAGTGAAGGTGTGACACGGTATGGCTACACCTTC. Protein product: CASSEGVTRYGYTF.

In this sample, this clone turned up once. This CDR3 is CASSEYKGELHGDYGYTF. Here the CDR3 DNA reads TGTGCCAGCAGCGAATACAAAGGAGAATTACATGGCGACTATGGCTACACCTTC. This chain links TRBV5-6 with TRBJ1-2; D not certain. The ends were cut back, 4 bases at V and 3 bases at J, with 25 bases in the middle. CDR1 is SGHDT and CDR2 is YYEEEE in the germline V gene. The CDR3 has 18 amino acids.

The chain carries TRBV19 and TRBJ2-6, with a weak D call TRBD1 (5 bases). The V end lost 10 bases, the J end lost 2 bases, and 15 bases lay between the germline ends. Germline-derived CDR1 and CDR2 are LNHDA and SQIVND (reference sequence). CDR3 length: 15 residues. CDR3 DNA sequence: TGTGCCACTACGCCCTCAGGGACTGGGGCCAACGTCCTGACTTTC. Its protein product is CATTPSGTGANVLTF. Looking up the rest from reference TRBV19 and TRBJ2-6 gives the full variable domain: DGGITQSPKYLFRKEGQNVTLSCEQNLNHDAMYWYRQDPGQGLRLIYYSQIVNDFQKGDIAEGYSVSREKKESFPLTVTSAQKNPTAFYLCATTPSGTGANVLTFGAGSRLTVL.

CDR3 sequence: CASSWGYTQYF. CDR3 sequence (DNA): TGTGCCAGCAGCTGGGGGTATACGCAGTATTTT. The chain employs TRBV5-5 and TRBJ2-3; D is perhaps TRBD1 or TRBD2 (5 bases each). Trimming pared 3 bases from V and 7 bases from J, leaving 6 bases between. Germline lookup yields CDR1 SGHKS and CDR2 YYEKEE (reference sequence). This CDR3 contains 11 residues.

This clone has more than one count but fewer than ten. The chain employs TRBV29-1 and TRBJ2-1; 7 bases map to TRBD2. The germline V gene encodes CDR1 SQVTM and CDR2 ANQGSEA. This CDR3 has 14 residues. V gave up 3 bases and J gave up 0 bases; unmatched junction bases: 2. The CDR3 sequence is CSVDGGGSYNEQFF. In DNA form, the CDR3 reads TGCAGCGTTGACGGCGGGGGCTCCTACAATGAGCAGTTCTTC.

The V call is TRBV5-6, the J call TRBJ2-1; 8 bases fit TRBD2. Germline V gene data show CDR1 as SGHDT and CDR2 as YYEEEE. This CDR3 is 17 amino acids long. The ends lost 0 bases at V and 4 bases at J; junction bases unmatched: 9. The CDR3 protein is CASSLDRAGGLYNEQFF. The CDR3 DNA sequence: TGTGCCAGCAGCTTGGATCGGGCGGGAGGACTTTACAATGAGCAGTTCTTC.

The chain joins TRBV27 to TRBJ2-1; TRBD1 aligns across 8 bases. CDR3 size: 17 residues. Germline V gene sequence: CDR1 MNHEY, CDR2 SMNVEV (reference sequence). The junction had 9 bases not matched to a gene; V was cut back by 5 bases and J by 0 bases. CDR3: CASSQGAGRSSYNEQFF. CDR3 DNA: TGTGCCAGCAGTCAGGGGGCTGGGAGGAGCTCCTACAATGAGCAGTTCTTC.

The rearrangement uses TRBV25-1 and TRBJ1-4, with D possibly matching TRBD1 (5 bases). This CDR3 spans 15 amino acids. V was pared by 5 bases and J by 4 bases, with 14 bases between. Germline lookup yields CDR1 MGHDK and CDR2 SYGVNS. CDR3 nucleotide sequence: TGTGCCAGCAGTCCCGGAAGGGGCGGTAATGAAAAACTGTTTTTT. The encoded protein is CASSPGRGGNEKLFF. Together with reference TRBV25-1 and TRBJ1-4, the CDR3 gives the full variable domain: EADIYQTPRYLVIGTGKKITLECSQTMGHDKMYWYQQDPGMELHLIHYSYGVNSTEKGDLSSESTVSRIRTEHFPLTLESARPSHTSQYLCASSPGRGGNEKLFFGSGTQLSVL.

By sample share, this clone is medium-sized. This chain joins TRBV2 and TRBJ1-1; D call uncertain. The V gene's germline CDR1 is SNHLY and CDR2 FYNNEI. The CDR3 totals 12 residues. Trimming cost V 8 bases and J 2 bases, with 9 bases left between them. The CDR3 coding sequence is TGTGCCAGCCAGAGGACCAACACTGAAGCTTTCTTT. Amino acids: CASQRTNTEAFF. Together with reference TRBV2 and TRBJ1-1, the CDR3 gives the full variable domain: EPEVTQTPSHQVTQMGQEVILRCVPISNHLYFYWYRQILGQKVEFLVSFYNNEISEKSEIFDDQFSVERPDGSNFTLKIRSTKLEDSAMYFCASQRTNTEAFFGQGTRLTVV.

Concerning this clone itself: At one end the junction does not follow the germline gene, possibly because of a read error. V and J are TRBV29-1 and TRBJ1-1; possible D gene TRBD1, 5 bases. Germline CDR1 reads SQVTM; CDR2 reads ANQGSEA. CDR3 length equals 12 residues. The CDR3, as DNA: TGCAGCGTTTTAGGGGAAGGAACTGAAGTTTTCTTT. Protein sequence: CSVLGEGTEVFF. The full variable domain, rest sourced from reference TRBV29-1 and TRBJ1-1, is SAVISQKPSRDICQRGTSLTIQCQVDSQVTMMFWYRQQPGQSLTLIATANQGSEATYESGFVIDKFPISRPNLTFSTLTVSNMSPEDSSIYLCSVLGEGTEVFFGQGTRLTVV.

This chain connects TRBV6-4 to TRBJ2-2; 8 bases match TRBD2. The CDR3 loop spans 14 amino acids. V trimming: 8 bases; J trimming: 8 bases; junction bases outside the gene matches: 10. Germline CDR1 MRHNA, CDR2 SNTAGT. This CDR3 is CASRTSGGQGELFF. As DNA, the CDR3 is TGTGCCAGCCGAACTAGCGGAGGGCAGGGGGAGCTGTTTTTT.

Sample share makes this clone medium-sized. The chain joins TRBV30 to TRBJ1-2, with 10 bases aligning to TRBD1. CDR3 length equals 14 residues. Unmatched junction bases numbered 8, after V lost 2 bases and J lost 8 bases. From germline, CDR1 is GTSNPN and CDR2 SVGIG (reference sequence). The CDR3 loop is CAWSPGQGEDGYTF. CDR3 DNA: TGTGCCTGGAGTCCAGGACAGGGGGAGGACGGCTACACCTTC.

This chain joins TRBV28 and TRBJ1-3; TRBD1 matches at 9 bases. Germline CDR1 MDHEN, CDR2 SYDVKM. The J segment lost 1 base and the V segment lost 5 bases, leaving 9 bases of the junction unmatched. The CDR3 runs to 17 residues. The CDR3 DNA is TGTGCCAGCAGTCCACAGGGACAGGGTCGGTCTGGAAACACCATATATTTT. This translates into CASSPQGQGRSGNTIYF.

CDR3 DNA: TGTGCCATCAGTGAGTCAGGGGCAGATCTGAGGAATGAGCAGTTCTTC. The encoded protein is CAISESGADLRNEQFF. V usage is TRBV10-3 and J usage is TRBJ2-1, with D maybe TRBD1 (5 bases). Per germline, CDR1 ENHRY and CDR2 SYGVKD. Trimming left V 0 bases short and J 7 bases short, with 16 bases between. CDR3 length equals 16 residues.

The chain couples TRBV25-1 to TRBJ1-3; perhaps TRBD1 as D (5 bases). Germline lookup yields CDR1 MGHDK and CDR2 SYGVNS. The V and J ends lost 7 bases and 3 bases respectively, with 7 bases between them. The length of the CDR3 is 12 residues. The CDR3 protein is CASKGIGNTIYF. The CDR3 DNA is TGTGCCAGCAAGGGGATTGGAAACACCATATATTTT.

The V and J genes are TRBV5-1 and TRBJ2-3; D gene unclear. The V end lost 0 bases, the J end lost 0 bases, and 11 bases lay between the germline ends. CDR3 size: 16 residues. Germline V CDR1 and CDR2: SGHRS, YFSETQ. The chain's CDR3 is CASSLGGFTSTDTQYF. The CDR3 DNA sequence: TGCGCCAGCAGCTTGGGAGGTTTTACGAGCACAGATACGCAGTATTTT.

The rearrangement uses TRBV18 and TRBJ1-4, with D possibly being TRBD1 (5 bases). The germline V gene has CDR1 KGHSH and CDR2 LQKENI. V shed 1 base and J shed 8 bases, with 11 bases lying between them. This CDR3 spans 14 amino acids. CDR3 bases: TGTGCCAGCTCACCACAAAGACAGAGGGAAAAACTGTTTTTT. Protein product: CASSPQRQREKLFF.

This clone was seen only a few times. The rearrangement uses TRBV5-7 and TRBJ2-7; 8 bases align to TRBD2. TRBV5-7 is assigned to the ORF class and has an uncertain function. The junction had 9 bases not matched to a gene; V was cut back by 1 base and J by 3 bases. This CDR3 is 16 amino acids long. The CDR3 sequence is CASSLMASGLVYEQYF. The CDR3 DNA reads TGTGCCAGCAGCTTGATGGCTAGCGGGCTCGTCTACGAGCAGTACTTC.

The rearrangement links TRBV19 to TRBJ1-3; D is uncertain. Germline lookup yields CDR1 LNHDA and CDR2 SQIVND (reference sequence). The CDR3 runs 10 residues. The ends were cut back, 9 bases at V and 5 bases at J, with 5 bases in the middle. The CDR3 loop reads CASERNTIYF. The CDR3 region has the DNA TGTGCCAGCGAGAGAAACACCATATATTTT.

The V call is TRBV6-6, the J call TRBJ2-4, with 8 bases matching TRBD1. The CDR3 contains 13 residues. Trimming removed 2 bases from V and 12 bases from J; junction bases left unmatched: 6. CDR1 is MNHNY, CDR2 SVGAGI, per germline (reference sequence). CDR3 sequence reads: CASSYPTGVDQYF. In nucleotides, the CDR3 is TGTGCCAGCAGTTACCCGACAGGGGTGGATCAGTACTTC.

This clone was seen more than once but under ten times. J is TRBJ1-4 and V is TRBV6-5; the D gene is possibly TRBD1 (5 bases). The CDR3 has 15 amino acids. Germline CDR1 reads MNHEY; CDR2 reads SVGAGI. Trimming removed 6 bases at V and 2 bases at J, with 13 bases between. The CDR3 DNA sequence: TGTGCCAGCAGCTTAGACAGCCTCACTAATGAAAAACTGTTTTTT. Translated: CASSLDSLTNEKLFF.